This TCR beta chain was obtained from a study of CD8 T cells in ankylosing spondylitis. Regarding the study as a whole: One TCR beta motif, made up of several highly homologous variants, appeared characteristic of ankylosing spondylitis blood.

Libraries for TCR beta were made by quantitative 5'-RACE with molecular barcodes. TCRdb reanalysed the 5' RACE reads using MiXCR and keeps one entry per CDR3 protein. The data contain hundreds of thousands of distinct CDR3 sequences, 12% of them singletons. Concerning this clonotype: Its antigen remains unknown.

The receptor comes from a male donor with ankylosing spondylitis. Material for sequencing was blood, either unsorted or a sorted T cell fraction (not recorded which).

The CDR3 sequence is CATSADSSPGTDTQYF. The CDR3 bases are TGTGCCACCAGTGCCGATAGCTCCCCGGGGACAGATACGCAGTATTTT. The gene calls are TRBV24-1 and TRBJ2-3; tentative D call: TRBD2 (5 bases). The CDR3 is 16 residues long. Trimming took 5 bases from V and 3 from J, leaving 17 bases between them. Per germline, CDR1 KGHDR and CDR2 SFDVKD.